This T cell receptor (beta chain) was recorded in a study of CD8+ T cells in alopecia areata. On the study more broadly: Treatment comprised oral tofacitinib, 5 to 10 mg twice daily, in treated patients.

Germline CDR1 is SGDLS and CDR2 is YYNGEE. CDR3 length equals 14 residues. V lost 0 bases and J lost 4, with 10 bases in between. Treatment indicated: oral pan-JAK inhibitor, 5-10 mg twice daily. PBMC-derived CD4+ and CD8+ T cells were sorted. TCR sequencing used cDNA made by reverse transcription of extracted RNA. Assay: immunoSEQ multiplex PCR; the TCRdb copy retains only in-frame clones and omits some. The table lists 90,000 or so clones, roughly 45% of them singletons. This rearrangement joins TRBV9 to TRBJ2-5, with a weak D call TRBD2 (5 bases). The starting material was CD8+ T cells sorted from blood, obtained at week 24, from a patient treated with tofacitinib. The TCR comes from a human donor with alopecia areata. In DNA, the CDR3 is TGTGCCAGCAGCGTAGGCGGGTTCGGAGAGACCCAGTACTTC. Encoded protein: CASSVGGFGETQYF.